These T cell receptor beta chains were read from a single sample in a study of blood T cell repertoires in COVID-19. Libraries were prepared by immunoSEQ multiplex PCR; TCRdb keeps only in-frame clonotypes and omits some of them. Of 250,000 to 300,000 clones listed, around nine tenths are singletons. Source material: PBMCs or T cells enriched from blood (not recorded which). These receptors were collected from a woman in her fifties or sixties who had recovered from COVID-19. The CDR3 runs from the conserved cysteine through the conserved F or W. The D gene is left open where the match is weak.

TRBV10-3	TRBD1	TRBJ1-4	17	CAISPTRDRATNEKLFF
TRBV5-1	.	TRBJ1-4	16	CASSLGQGLTNEKLFF
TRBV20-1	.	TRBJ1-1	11	CRVHVNTEAFF
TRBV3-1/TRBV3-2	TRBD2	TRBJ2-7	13	CASSQGLHDEQYF
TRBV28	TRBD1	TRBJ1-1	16	CASTLTGPILNTEAFF
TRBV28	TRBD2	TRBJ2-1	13	CASSLHGGGEQFF
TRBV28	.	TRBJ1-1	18	CASSFMDGLVGVNTEAFF
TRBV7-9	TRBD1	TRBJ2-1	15	CASSFEDRGQNEQFF
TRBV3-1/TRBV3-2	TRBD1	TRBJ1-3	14	CASSQGQRGNTIYF
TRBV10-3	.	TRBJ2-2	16	CAISERAGANTGELFF
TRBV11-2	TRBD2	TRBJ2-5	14	CASSFQLAEETQYF
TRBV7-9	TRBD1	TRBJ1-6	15	CASSFRTGERAPLHF
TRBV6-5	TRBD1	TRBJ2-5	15	CASSYSRGRRETQYF
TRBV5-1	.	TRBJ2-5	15	CASSSGGSGSETQYF
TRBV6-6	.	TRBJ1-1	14	CASTSPGGSAEAFF
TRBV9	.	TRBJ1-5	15	CASSVGGARNQPQHF
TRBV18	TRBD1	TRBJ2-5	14	CASSNRGAQETQYF
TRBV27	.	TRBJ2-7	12	CASEGGVNEQYF
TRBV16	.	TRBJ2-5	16	CASSAKLGLLQETQYF
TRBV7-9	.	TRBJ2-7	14	CASSLALGGTQQYF
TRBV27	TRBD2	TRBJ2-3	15	CASSFGGLAGDTQYF
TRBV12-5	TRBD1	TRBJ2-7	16	CASGFVQWTGTYEQYF
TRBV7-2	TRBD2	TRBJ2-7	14	CASSRDPSSGEQYF
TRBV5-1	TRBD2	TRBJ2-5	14	CASSLSGVGETQYF
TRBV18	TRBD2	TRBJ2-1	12	CASSRTSGHQFF
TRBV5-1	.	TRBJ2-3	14	CASSSTANTDTQYF
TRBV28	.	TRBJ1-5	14	CASSFAYSNQPQHF
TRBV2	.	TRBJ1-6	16	CASIWWGSSSNSPLHF
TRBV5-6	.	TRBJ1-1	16	CASSPRQGAMNTEAFF
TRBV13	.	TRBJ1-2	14	CASSAGSSGDDYTF
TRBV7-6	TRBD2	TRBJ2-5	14	CASSPLAGVETQYF
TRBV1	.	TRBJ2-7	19	CTSSLPLAGEPPPSLEQYF
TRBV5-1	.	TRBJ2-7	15	CASSLLGRGRNEQYF
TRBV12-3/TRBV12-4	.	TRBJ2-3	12	CASSVSTDTQYF
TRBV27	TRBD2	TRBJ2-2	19	CASSLLGLAGVGNTGELFF
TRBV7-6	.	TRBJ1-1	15	CASSLVGAPNTEAFF
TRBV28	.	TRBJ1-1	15	CASSLIQGIDTEAFF
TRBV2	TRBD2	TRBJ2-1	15	CASSEGGRAIDEQFF
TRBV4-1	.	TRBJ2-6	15	CASSQLSSGANVLTF
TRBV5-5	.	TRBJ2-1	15	CASSLWAVVNNEQFF
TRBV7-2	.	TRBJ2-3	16	CASSLGSSPYGDTQYF
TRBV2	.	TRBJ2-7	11	CASRQNYEQYF
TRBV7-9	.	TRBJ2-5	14	CASSSPREKETQYF
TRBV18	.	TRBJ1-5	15	CASSPQTGLNQPQHF
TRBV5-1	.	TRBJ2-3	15	CASSQGDPFTDTQYF
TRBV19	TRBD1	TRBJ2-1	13	CASRTGVGNEQFF
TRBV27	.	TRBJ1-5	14	CASSLNRERQPQHF
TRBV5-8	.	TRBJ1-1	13	CASSLWRVPEAFF
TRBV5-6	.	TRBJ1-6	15	CASSYDSSYNSPLHF
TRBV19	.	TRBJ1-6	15	CASTPGKSWGSPLHF
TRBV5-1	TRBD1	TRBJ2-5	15	CASSSTGATQETQYF
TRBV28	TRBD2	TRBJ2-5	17	CASRAGTSGVYQETQYF
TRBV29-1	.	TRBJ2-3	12	CSVTGGADTQYF
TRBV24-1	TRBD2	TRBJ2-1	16	CATSAQTSGLYNEQFF
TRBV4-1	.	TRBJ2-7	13	CASSPPLRDEQYF